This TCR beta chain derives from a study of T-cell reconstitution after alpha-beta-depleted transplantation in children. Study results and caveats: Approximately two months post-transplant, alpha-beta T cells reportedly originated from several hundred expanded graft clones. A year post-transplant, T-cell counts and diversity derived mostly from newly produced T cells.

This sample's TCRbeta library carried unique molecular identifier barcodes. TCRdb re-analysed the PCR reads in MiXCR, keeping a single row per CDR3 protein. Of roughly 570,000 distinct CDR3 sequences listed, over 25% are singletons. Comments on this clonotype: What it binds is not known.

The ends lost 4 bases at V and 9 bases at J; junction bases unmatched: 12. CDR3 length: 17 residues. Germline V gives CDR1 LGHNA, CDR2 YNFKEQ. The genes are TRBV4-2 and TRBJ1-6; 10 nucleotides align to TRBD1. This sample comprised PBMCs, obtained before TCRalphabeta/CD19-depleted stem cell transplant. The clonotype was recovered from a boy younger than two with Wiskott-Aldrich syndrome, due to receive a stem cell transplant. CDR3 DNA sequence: TGTGCCAGCAGCCGGACCGGGACAGGGGAAGATGGTTCACCCCTCCACTTT. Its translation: CASSRTGTGEDGSPLHF.